The TCR beta chain under discussion was sequenced for a study of response to subunit inactivated influenza vaccine. Note on this clonotype: Its antigen is unidentified. At one of its ends the junction is not consistent with the germline gene, which may arise from a read error.

CDR3 length: 18 residues. Germline V lookup: CDR1 SGHAT, CDR2 FQNNGV. General study points: The authors offered the suggestion that each seasonal influenza vaccination recruits few new T cells.

MiXCR, run by TCRdb on the RT-PCR reads, gives a single entry per CDR3 protein. The sample shows 550,000 to 800,000 distinct CDR3 sequences, 15% to 18% of them seen only once. Sample: PBMCs from blood, taken 11 to 12 days after vaccination. This chain uses TRBV11-2 with TRBJ2-6; 7 bases match TRBD2. The origin of this receptor is a man aged 50 to 60 who received an inactivated influenza vaccine. Written as DNA, the CDR3 is TGTGCCAGCAGCCCGTGGAGGGACTACCCCTCTGGGGCCAACGTCCTGCCTTTC. Translation gives CASSPWRDYPSGANVLPF.